A single sample is the source of the 6 T cell receptor beta chains below, sequenced in a study of blood T cell repertoires in COVID-19. The protocol was immunoSEQ multiplex PCR, while the TCRdb copy is restricted to in-frame clones and leaves out a portion. The sample contains about 380,000 clones, more than 75% of which appear only once. Source material: PBMCs or T cells enriched from blood (not recorded which). Every receptor here comes from a man in his thirties or forties who had recovered from COVID-19.

The chain is built from TRBV7-6 and TRBJ1-1, with D possibly being TRBD1 (6 bases). CDR1 SGHVS and CDR2 FNYEAQ come from the germline V gene. V lost 5 bases to trimming and J lost 5 bases, with 18 bases between them. The CDR3 extends over 15 amino acids. The CDR3 region has the DNA TGTGCCAGCAGCAGGATAAACGGGGGGGCGACTGAAGCTTTCTTT. Translated, it gives CASSRINGGATEAFF.

The chain links TRBV25-1 to TRBJ1-2, with D unresolved. Germline lookup yields CDR1 MGHDK and CDR2 SYGVNS. The CDR3 runs to 15 residues. Trimming shortened V by 0 bases and J by 6 bases, and 14 bases separated the two germline ends. The CDR3 DNA follows: TGTGCCAGCAGTGAATATGGCAGAAACCATCATGGCTACACCTTC. Protein product: CASSEYGRNHHGYTF.

This clone was counted once. The chain joins TRBV5-1 to TRBJ1-2; 11 bases line up with TRBD1. V dropped 0 bases and J dropped 2; count of bases not matched to a gene: 6. CDR3 length: 17 amino acids. Germline loops: CDR1 SGHRS, CDR2 YFSETQ. CDR3 in DNA: TGCGCCAGCAGCTTGGGTTCGGGACAGGGGGGAAACTATGGCTACACCTTC. It specifies CASSLGSGQGGNYGYTF. Filled out from reference TRBV5-1 and TRBJ1-2, the complete variable domain reads KAGVTQTPRYLIKTRGQQVTLSCSPISGHRSVSWYQQTPGQGLQFLFEYFSETQRNKGNFPGRFSGRQFSNSRSEMNVSTLELGDSALYLCASSLGSGQGGNYGYTFGSGTRLTVV.

CDR3 loop: CASSKTGLTYTIYF. For the CDR3, the DNA is TGTGCCAGCAGCAAAACGGGACTAACATACACCATATATTTT. V gene TRBV28 combines with J gene TRBJ1-3; TRBD1 is a possible D gene (5 bases). CDR1 is MDHEN, CDR2 SYDVKM, per germline. Trimming took 6 bases from V and 8 from J, leaving 17 bases between them. The CDR3 sequence is 14 residues long.

The CDR3 here is CASSRDRGFTGELFF. The CDR3 DNA reads TGTGCCAGCAGTCGGGACAGGGGATTCACCGGGGAGCTGTTTTTT. The chain recombines TRBV5-6 with TRBJ2-2, with 10 bases that match TRBD1. With V trimmed by 5 bases and J by 4 bases, 5 bases remained unmatched. There are 15 residues in the CDR3. Germline CDR1 and CDR2: SGHDT and YYEEEE.

This chain connects TRBV10-2 to TRBJ2-1; 15 bases are a match to TRBD2. V lost 6 bases to trimming and J lost 6 bases; unmatched junction nucleotides: 3. This CDR3 has 15 residues. Germline CDR1 WSHSY, CDR2 SAAADI. The CDR3 region is CASRGLAGGFNEQFF. The CDR3 DNA is TGCGCCAGCAGGGGACTAGCGGGGGGTTTCAATGAGCAGTTCTTC.